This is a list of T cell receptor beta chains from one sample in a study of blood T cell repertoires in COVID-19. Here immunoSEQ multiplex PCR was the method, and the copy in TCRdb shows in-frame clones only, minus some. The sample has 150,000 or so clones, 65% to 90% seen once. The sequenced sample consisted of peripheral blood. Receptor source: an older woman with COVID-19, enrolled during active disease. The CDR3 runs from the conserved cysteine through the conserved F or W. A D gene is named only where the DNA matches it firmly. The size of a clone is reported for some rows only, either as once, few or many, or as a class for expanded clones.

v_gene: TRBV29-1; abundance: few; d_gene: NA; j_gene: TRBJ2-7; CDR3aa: CSVEGPGAYEQYF; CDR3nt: TGCAGCGTTGAAGGTCCGGGAGCCTACGAGCAGTACTTC
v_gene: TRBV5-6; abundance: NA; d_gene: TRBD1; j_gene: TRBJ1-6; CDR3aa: CASSETGVALHF; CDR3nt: TGTGCCAGCAGCGAGACAGGGGTTGCCCTCCACTTT
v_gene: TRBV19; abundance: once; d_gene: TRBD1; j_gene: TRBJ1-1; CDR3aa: CASSADRGPVRAQAAFF; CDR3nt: TGTGCCAGTAGTGCGGACAGGGGGCCGGTTCGTGCGCAGGCGGCTTTCTTT
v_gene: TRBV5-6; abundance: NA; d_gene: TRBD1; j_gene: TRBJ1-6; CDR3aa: CASRGTDRDNSPLHF; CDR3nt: TGTGCCAGCAGGGGTACCGACAGGGACAATTCACCCCTCCACTTT
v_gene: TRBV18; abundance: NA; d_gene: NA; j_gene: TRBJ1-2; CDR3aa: CASSPRNLETEGYTF; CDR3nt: TGTGCCAGCTCACCGCGAAATCTAGAAACGGAGGGCTACACCTTC
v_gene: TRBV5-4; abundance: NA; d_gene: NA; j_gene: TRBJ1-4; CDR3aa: CASSLPAGEAEEKLFF; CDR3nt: TGTGCCAGCAGCCTCCCGGCGGGGGAAGCAGAGGAAAAACTGTTTTTT
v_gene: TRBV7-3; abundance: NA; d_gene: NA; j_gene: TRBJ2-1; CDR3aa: CASSSAGQPYNEQFF; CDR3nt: TGTGCCAGCAGCTCGGCCGGACAGCCCTACAATGAGCAGTTCTTC
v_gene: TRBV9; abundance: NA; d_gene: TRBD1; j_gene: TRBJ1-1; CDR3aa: CASSVTGVTEAFF; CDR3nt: TGTGCCAGCAGCGTAACAGGGGTCACTGAAGCTTTCTTT
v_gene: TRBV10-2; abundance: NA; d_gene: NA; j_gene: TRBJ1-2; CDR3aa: CASSDQGLSYGYTF; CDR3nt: TGCGCCAGCAGTGACCAGGGTCTCAGCTATGGCTACACCTTC
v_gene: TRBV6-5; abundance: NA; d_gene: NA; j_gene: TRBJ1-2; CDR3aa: CASSTGTAALGYTF; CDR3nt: TGTGCCAGCAGTACCGGGACTGCTGCCCTTGGCTACACCTTC
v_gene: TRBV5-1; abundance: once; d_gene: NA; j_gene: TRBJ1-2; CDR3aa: CASNPGRDYGYTF; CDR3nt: TGCGCCAGCAACCCGGGCAGGGATTATGGCTACACCTTC
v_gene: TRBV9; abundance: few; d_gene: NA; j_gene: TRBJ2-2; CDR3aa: CASSSGERSGELFF; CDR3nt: TGTGCCAGCAGCTCCGGCGAGCGGTCCGGGGAGCTGTTTTTT
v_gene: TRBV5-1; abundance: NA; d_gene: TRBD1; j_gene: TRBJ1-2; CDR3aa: CASSSGVPGGRNYGYTF; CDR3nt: TGCGCCAGCAGCTCGGGGGTGCCAGGGGGCAGGAACTATGGCTACACCTTC
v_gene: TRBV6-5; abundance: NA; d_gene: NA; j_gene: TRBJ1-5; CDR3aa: CASSPRGVLGQPQHF; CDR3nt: TGTGCCAGCAGCCCCCGGGGTGTTTTAGGTCAGCCCCAGCATTTT
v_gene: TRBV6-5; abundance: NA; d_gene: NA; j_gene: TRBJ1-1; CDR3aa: CASSETVNTEAFF; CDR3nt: TGTGCCAGCAGCGAGACAGTGAACACTGAAGCTTTCTTT
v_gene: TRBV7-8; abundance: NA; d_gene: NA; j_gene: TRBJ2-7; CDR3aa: CASSLASVSYEQYF; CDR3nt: TGTGCCAGCAGCTTAGCCTCAGTGTCCTACGAGCAGTACTTC
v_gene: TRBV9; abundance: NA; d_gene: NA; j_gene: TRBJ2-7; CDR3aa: CASSVYPGQLYEQYF; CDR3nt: TGTGCCAGCAGCGTATACCCGGGACAACTCTACGAGCAGTACTTC
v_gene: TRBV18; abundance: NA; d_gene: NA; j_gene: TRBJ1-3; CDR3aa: CASSRGQEGNTIYF; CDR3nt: TGTGCCAGCTCAAGGGGCCAAGAGGGAAACACCATATATTTT
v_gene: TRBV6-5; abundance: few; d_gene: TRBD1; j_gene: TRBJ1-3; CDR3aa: CASRTGSGNTIYF; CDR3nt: TGTGCCAGCAGGACAGGGTCTGGAAACACCATATATTTT
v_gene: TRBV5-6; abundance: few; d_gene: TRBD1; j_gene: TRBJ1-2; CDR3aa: CASSLDQGAYGYTF; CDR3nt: TGTGCCAGCAGCTTGGATCAGGGGGCCTATGGCTACACCTTC
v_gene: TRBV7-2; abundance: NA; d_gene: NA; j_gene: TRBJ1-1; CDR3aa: CASSSRTWNTEAFF; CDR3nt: TGTGCCAGCAGCTCCCGGACATGGAACACTGAAGCTTTCTTT
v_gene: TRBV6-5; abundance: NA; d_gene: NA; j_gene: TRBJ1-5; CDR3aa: CASSYTGFSNQPQHF; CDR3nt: TGTGCCAGCAGTTACACAGGGTTCAGCAATCAGCCCCAGCATTTT
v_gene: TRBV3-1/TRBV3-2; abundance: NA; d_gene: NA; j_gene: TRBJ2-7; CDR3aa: CASSQQGRVSSYEQYF; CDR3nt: TGTGCCAGCAGCCAGCAAGGTCGGGTCAGCTCCTACGAGCAGTACTTC
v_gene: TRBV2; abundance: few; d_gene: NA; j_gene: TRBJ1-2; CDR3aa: CASNARTATNYGYTF; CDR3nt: TGTGCCAGCAATGCGAGGACAGCGACTAACTATGGCTACACCTTC
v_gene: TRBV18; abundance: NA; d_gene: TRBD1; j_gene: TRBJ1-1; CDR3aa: CASSQQGAGAFF; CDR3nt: TGTGCCAGCTCACAACAGGGGGCTGGAGCTTTCTTT
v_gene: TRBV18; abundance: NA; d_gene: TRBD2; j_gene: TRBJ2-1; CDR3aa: CASSPPGLAGNNEQFF; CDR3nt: TGTGCCAGCTCACCACCGGGACTAGCGGGAAACAATGAGCAGTTCTTC
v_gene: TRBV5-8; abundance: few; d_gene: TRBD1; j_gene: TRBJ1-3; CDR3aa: CASSSGTGSSGNTIYF; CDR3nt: TGTGCCAGCAGCTCCGGGACAGGAAGCTCTGGAAACACCATATATTTT
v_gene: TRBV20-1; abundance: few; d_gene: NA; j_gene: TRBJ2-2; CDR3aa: CSAPRGGELFF; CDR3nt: TGCAGTGCTCCCCGGGGCGGGGAGCTGTTTTTT
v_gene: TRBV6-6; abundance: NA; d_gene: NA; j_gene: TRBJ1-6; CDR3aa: CASRRSDNRGYNSPLHF; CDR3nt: TGTGCCAGCAGACGATCCGACAATCGGGGCTATAATTCACCCCTCCACTTT
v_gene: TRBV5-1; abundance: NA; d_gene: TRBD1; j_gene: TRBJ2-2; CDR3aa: CASSPGTGGWDTGELFF; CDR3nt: TGCGCCAGCAGCCCGGGGACAGGGGGCTGGGACACCGGGGAGCTGTTTTTT
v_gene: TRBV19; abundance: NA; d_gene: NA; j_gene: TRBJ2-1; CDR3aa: CASSYLGDNEQFF; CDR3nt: TGTGCCAGTAGTTACCTCGGAGACAATGAGCAGTTCTTC
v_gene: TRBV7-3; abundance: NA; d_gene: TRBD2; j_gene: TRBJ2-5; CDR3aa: CASSLSASGSPETQYF; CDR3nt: TGTGCCAGCAGCTTATCGGCTAGCGGGAGTCCAGAGACCCAGTACTTC
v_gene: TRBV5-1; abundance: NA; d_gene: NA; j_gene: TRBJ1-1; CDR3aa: CASSLTAPNTEAFF; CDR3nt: TGCGCCAGCAGCTTGACAGCTCCGAACACTGAAGCTTTCTTT
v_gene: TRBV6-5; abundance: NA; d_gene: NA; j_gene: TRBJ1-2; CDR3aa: CASSYEAGRGYTF; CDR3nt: TGTGCCAGCAGTTACGAGGCAGGGCGTGGCTACACCTTC
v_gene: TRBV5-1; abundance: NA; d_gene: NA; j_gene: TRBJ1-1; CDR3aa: CASSKGGPGTEAFF; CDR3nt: TGCGCCAGCAGCAAGGGGGGGCCGGGAACTGAAGCTTTCTTT
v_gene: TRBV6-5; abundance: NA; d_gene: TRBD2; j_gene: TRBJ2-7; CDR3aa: CASTSRASGSYEQYF; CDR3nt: TGTGCCAGCACCTCCCGGGCTAGCGGTTCCTACGAGCAGTACTTC
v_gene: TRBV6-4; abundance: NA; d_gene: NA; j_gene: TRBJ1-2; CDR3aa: CASRKPILSVNYGYTF; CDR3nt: TGTGCCAGCAGGAAACCTATCCTATCCGTTAACTATGGCTACACCTTC
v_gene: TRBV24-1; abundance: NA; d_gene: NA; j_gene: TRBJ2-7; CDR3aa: CATSDLHRTGSSYEQYF; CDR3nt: TGTGCCACCAGTGACCTACATAGAACAGGATCGTCCTACGAGCAGTACTTC
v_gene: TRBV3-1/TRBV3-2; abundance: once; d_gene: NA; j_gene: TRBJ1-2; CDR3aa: CASSQDQGQSYGYTF; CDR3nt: TGTGCCAGCAGCCAAGATCAGGGGCAGTCGTATGGCTACACCTTC
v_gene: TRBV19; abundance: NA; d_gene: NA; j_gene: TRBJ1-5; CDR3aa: CASSIALKGLPQHF; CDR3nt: TGTGCCAGTAGTATAGCCCTAAAAGGACTGCCCCAGCATTTT
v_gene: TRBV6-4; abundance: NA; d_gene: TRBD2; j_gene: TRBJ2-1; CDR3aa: CASSQLAGYNEQFF; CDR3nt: TGTGCCAGCAGTCAGCTAGCGGGGTACAATGAGCAGTTCTTC
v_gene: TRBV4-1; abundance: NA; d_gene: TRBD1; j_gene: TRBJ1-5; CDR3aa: CASSQSPGQGPNQPQHF; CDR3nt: TGCGCCAGCAGCCAATCACCCGGACAGGGCCCCAATCAGCCCCAGCATTTT
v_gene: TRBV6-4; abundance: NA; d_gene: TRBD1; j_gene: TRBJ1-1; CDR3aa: CASSDPEQGAEAFF; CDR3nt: TGTGCCAGCAGTGACCCCGAACAGGGGGCTGAAGCTTTCTTT
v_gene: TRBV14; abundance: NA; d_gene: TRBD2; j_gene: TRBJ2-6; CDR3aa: CASSRKRGAWVSGANVLTF; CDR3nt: TGTGCCAGCAGCCGGAAGCGGGGGGCGTGGGTCTCTGGGGCCAACGTCCTGACTTTC